This T cell receptor (beta chain) was sequenced during a study of cytomegalovirus exposure and HLA in healthy donors. The CDR3 runs to 16 residues. Germline CDR1 ENHRY, CDR2 SYGVKD. Trimming took off 2 bases at V and 0 bases at J, with 10 bases between the two ends. 13 Jbeta primers and 60 Vbeta primers were used for the PCR. Produced via immunoSEQ multiplex PCR; TCRdb's table is partial and in-frame only. The data contain 130,000 or so clones, around three quarters of them seen just once; the ten biggest clones take up about 5.3%. The source of this sequence is a man aged 25 to 40 in good health and CMV-seronegative. The chain carries TRBV10-3 and TRBJ2-2; D perhaps matches TRBD2 (5 bases). Sequencing was carried out using PBMCs. This chain's CDR3 is CAISEEGRSNTGELFF. In nucleotides, the CDR3 is TGTGCCATCAGTGAGGAGGGCAGATCGAACACCGGGGAGCTGTTTTTT.